The clone carrying this TCR beta chain was seen a handful of times. Its cognate antigen is unknown. These data belong to a study of CD8 T cells in ankylosing spondylitis. Study results and limitations: Significant enrichment of disease-linked clones was reported in matched ankylosing spondylitis synovial fluid. Disease-linked clones bore a CD8+ phenotype and were relatively rare in peripheral blood. Within ankylosing spondylitis blood, a TCR beta motif made up of eight highly homologous variants appeared to be characteristic.

Trimming stripped 0 bases from V and 9 bases from J, with 28 bases between. This CDR3 is built from 19 residues. Looked up from germline, CDR1 is LGHDT and CDR2 is YNNKEL (reference sequence). Quantitative molecular-barcoded 5'-RACE generated the TCR beta libraries. TCRdb fed the 5' RACE reads into MiXCR, producing one record per CDR3 protein. The repertoire consists of 130,000 or so distinct CDR3 sequences, with roughly 17% occurring once and the leading ten covering 33%. Sequenced input: blood, either unsorted or a sorted T cell fraction (not recorded which). The TCR comes from a male donor with ankylosing spondylitis. J is TRBJ2-3 and V is TRBV3-1, with D possibly TRBD2 on 7 matching bases. The CDR3 DNA reads TGTGCCAGCAGCCAAGAGTTGGCAGTCGGAGCTAGCGGAGGGGGGACGCAGTATTTT. Protein sequence: CASSQELAVGASGGGTQYF.